The sequence of this T cell receptor (beta chain) was determined in a study of shared clonotypes between healthy human individuals. On the study more broadly: Donor composition was two women and three men, aged 18 to 49.

Adult Caucasians living in Nashville, Tennessee made up all of the donors. Deep-level running was used for the assay. An even split of each subset's genomic DNA across several immunoSEQ plates was performed. Some clones are missing from TCRdb's copy, which holds only in-frame ones; the method was immunoSEQ multiplex PCR. The repertoire holds fewer than 600,000 clones, with roughly four fifths as singletons. Deletions cut 0 bases from V and 7 bases from J, with 9 bases between. Germline values: CDR1 SEHNR, CDR2 FQNEAQ (reference sequence). The CDR3 contains 13 residues. The rearrangement links TRBV7-9 to TRBJ1-1, with no clear D. The sample taken for sequencing was PBMCs. The clonotype comes from a woman aged 40 to 50 in good health. Some clones in this sample may be carry-over from other donors' samples. Written as DNA, the CDR3 is TGTGCCAGCAGCTTAGCAGGGCTCGGTGAAGCTTTCTTT. Translation: CASSLAGLGEAFF.